The T cell receptor (beta chain) described here comes from a study of TIL therapy for anti-PD-1-resistant metastatic lung cancer. Overall study: Tumor harvest preceded PD-1/PD-L1 blockade, followed by nivolumab treatment. Median tumor mutation burden was roughly 1.5 mutations per megabase. Most patients had lung adenocarcinoma.

Time point specified: pre-treatment sample, taken before nivolumab and TIL therapy. Enrollment ran from late 2017 to January 2020. Sequencing used immunoSEQ v3. The protocol was immunoSEQ multiplex PCR, while the TCRdb copy is restricted to in-frame clones and leaves out a portion. This sample has tens of thousands of clones, with more than 60% found just once. Germline values: CDR1 SEHNR, CDR2 FQNEAQ (reference sequence). The CDR3 consists of 14 residues. V gave up 0 bases and J gave up 2 bases; unmatched junction bases: 1. This specimen consisted of blood, obtained at baseline. The V call is TRBV7-9, the J call TRBJ2-7; 7 bases line up with TRBD2. The TCR comes from a person between 25 and 79 years old with non-small cell lung cancer. The CDR3 sequence is CASSLASGAYEQYF. DNA of the CDR3: TGTGCCAGCAGCTTAGCCAGCGGGGCCTACGAGCAGTACTTC.